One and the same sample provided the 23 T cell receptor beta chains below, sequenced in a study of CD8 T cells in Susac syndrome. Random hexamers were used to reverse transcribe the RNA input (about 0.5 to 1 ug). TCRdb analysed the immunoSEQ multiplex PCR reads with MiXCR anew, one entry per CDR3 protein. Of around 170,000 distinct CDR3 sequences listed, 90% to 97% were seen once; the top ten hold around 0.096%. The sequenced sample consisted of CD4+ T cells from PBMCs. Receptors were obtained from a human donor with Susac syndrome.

CDR3 sequence reads: CASSIGQNLYGYTF. In DNA form, the CDR3 reads TGTGCCAGTAGTATCGGGCAGAACCTCTATGGCTACACCTTC. The chain carries TRBV19 and TRBJ1-2; unclear D gene. Trimming stripped 3 bases from V and 4 bases from J, with 12 bases between. Germline assignment: CDR1 LNHDA and CDR2 SQIVND (reference sequence). The CDR3 is made up of 14 amino acids.

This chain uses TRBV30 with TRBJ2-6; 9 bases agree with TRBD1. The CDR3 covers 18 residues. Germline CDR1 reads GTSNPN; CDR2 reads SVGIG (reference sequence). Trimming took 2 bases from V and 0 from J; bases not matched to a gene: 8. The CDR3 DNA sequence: TGTGCCTGGAGTACTACCACAGGGGGCGTCTCTGGGGCCAACGTCCTGACTTTC. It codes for CAWSTTTGGVSGANVLTF.

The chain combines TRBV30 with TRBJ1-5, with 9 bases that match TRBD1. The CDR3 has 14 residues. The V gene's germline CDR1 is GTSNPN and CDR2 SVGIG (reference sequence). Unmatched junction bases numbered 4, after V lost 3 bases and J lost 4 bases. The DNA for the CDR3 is TGTGCCTGGAGCGGTGGGACAGGGAATCAGCCCCAGCATTTT. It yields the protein CAWSGGTGNQPQHF.

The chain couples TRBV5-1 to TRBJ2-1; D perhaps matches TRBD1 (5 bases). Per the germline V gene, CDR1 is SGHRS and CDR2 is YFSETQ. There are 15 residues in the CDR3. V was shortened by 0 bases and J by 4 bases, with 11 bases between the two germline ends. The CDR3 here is CASSLAAGLYNEQFF. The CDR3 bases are TGCGCCAGCAGCTTGGCGGCAGGGTTGTACAATGAGCAGTTCTTC.

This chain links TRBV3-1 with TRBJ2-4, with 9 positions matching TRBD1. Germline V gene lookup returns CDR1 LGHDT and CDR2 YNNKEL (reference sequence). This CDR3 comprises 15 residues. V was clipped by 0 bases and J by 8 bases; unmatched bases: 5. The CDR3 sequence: CASSQEGTGKDIQYF. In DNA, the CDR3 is TGTGCCAGCAGCCAAGAAGGGACAGGGAAGGACATTCAGTACTTC.

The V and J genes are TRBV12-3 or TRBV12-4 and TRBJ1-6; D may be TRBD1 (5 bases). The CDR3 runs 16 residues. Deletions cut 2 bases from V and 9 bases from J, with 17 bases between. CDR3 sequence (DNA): TGTGCCAGCAGTTTAAGTAGTGGGGGTTATGGTTCACCCCTCCACTTT. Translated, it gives CASSLSSGGYGSPLHF.

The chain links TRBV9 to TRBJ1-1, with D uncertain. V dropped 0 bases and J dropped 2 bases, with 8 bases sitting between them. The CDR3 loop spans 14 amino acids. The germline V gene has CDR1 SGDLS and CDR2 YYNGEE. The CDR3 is CASSVDGVNTEAFF. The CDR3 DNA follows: TGTGCCAGCAGCGTAGATGGAGTTAACACTGAAGCTTTCTTT.

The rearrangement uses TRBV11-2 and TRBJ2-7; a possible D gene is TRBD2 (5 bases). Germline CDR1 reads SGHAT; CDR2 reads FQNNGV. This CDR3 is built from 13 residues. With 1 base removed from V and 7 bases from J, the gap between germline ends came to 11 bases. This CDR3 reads CASSLGGRGEQYF. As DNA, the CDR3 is TGTGCCAGCAGCTTAGGCGGTAGAGGGGAGCAGTACTTC. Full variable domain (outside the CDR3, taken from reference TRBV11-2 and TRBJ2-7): EAGVAQSPRYKIIEKRQSVAFWCNPISGHATLYWYQQILGQGPKLLIQFQNNGVVDDSQLPKDRFSAERLKGVDSTLKIQPAKLEDSAVYLCASSLGGRGEQYFGPGTRLTVT.

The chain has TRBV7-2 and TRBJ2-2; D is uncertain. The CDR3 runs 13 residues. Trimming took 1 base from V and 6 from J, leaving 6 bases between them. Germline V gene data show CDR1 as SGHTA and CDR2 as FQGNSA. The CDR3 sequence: CASSLVFAGELFF. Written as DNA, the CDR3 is TGTGCCAGCAGCTTAGTGTTCGCCGGGGAGCTGTTTTTT.

CDR3 nucleotide sequence: TGTGCCAGTGGCGGTCGAGAGGATACGCAGTATTTT. It specifies CASGGREDTQYF. The J gene is TRBJ2-3, the V gene TRBV6-5; D remains ambiguous. This CDR3 contains 12 residues. V lost 9 bases and J lost 6, with 13 bases in between. The V gene's germline CDR1 is MNHEY and CDR2 SVGAGI.

The CDR3 DNA reads TGTGCCCAGGCAGGGTCGAATTCACCCCTCCACTTT. This gives the protein CAQAGSNSPLHF. V and J are TRBV30 and TRBJ1-6; tentatively, D is TRBD1 (5 bases). V lost 8 bases to trimming and J lost 7 bases, with 12 bases between them. CDR3 length equals 12 residues. Looked up from germline, CDR1 is GTSNPN and CDR2 is SVGIG (reference sequence).

CDR3 sequence reads: CRAGRGGSVNTDTQYF. DNA for the CDR3: TGCAGGGCGGGCCGGGGGGGTAGTGTGAACACAGATACGCAGTATTTT. This chain uses TRBV20-1 with TRBJ2-3; 8 positions match TRBD2. Looked up from germline, CDR1 is DFQATT and CDR2 is SNEGSKA (reference sequence). The CDR3 runs 16 residues.

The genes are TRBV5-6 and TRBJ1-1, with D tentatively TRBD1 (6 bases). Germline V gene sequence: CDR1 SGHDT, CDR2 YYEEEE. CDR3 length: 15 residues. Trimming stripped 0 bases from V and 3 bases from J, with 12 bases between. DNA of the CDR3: TGTGCCAGCAGCTTGGTGAACAGGGTTGACACTGAAGCTTTCTTT. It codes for CASSLVNRVDTEAFF.

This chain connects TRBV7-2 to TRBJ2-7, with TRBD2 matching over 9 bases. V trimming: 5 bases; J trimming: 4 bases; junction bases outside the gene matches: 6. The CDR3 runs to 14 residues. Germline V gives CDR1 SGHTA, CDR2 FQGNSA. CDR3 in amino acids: CASSRGGALYEQYF. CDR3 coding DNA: TGTGCCAGCAGCCGCGGGGGGGCCTTATACGAGCAGTACTTC.

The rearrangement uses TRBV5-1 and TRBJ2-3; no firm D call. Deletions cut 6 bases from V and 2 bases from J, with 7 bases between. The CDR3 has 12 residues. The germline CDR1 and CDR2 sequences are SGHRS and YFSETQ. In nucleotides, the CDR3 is TGCGCCAGCATAAGCCCCACAGATACGCAGTATTTT. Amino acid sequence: CASISPTDTQYF.

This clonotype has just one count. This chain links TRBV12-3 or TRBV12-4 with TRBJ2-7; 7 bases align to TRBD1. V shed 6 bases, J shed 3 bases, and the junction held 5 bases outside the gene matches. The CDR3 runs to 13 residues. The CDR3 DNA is TGTGCCAGCAGAATAACAGGGGACTACGAGCAGTACTTC. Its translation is CASRITGDYEQYF.

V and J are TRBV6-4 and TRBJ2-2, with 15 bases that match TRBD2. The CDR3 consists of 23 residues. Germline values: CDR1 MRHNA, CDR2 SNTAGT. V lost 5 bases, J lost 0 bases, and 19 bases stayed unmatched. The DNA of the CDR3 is TGTGCCAGCAGTCCGATGGAGAGCCCGGGACTAGCGGGGGGTCACTCGAACACCGGGGAGCTGTTTTTT. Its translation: CASSPMESPGLAGGHSNTGELFF.

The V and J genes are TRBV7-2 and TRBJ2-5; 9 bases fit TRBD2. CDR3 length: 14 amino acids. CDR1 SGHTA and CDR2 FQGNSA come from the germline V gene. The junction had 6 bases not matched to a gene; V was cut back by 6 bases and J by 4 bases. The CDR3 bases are TGTGCCAGCAGTTGGACTAGCGTAGGAGAGACCCAGTACTTC. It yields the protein CASSWTSVGETQYF.

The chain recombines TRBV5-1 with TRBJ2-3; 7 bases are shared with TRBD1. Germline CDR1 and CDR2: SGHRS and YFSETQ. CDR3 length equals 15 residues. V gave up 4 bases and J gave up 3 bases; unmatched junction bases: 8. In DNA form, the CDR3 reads TGCGCCAGCAGCCTACTACAGGGGCAGACAGATACGCAGTATTTT. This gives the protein CASSLLQGQTDTQYF. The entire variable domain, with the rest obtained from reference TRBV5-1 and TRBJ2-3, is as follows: KAGVTQTPRYLIKTRGQQVTLSCSPISGHRSVSWYQQTPGQGLQFLFEYFSETQRNKGNFPGRFSGRQFSNSRSEMNVSTLELGDSALYLCASSLLQGQTDTQYFGPGTRLTVL.

CDR3 bases: TGTGCCAGCAGTTATGGGGGGCCCCAAGAGACCCAGTACTTC. It specifies CASSYGGPQETQYF. The chain links TRBV28 to TRBJ2-5, with D perhaps TRBD1 or TRBD2 (6 bases each). Per germline, CDR1 MDHEN and CDR2 SYDVKM. This CDR3 is 14 amino acids long. Trimming pared 4 bases from V and 1 base from J, leaving 10 bases between.

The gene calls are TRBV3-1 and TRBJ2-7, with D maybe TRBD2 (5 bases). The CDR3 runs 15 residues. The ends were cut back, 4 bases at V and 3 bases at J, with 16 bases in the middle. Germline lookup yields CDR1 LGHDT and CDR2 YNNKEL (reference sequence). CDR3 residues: CASSPILATIYEQYF. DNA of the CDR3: TGTGCCAGCAGCCCCATCCTAGCCACCATCTACGAGCAGTACTTC.

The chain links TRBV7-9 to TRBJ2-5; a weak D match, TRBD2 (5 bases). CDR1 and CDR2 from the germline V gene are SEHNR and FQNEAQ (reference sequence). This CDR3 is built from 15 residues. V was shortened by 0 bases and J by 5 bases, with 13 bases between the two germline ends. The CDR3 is CASSLASGDRETQYF. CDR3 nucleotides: TGTGCCAGCAGCTTAGCTTCCGGGGATAGGGAGACCCAGTACTTC. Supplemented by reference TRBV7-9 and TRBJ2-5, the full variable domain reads DTGVSQNPRHKITKRGQNVTFRCDPISEHNRLYWYRQTLGQGPEFLTYFQNEAQLEKSRLLSDRFSAERPKGSFSTLEIQRTEQGDSAMYLCASSLASGDRETQYFGPGTRLLVL.

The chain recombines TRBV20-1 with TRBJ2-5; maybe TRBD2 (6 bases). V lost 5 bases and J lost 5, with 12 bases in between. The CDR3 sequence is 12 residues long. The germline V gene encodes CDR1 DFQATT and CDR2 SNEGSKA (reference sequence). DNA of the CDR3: TGCAGTGCTCCCGGGACTCGGGAGACCCAGTACTTC. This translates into CSAPGTRETQYF.